A selection of T cell receptor beta chains follows, all from one sample in a study of T cell responses to AZD1222 COVID-19 vaccine. Here immunoSEQ multiplex PCR was the method, and the copy in TCRdb shows in-frame clones only, minus some. Seen here are about 180,000 clones, more than 70% observed once, and the top ten hold more than 25%. The sample here was peripheral blood, taken 28 days after the second AZD1222 dose. The source is an adult who received the AZD1222 COVID-19 vaccine. Both conserved end residues are part of each CDR3. A D gene is named only where the DNA matches it firmly. The size of a clone is reported for some rows only, either as once, few or many, or as a class for expanded clones.

TRBJ1-1 . . TRBV11-1 CASSLRENTEAFF TGTGCCAGCAGCTTGAGGGAGAACACTGAAGCTTTCTTT
TRBJ2-7 . . TRBV18 CASSSPGTEQYF TGTGCCAGCTCATCCCCGGGGACCGAGCAGTACTTC
TRBJ2-7 . TRBD2 TRBV11-3 CASSLDPPSGPYEQYF TGTGCCAGCAGCTTAGACCCCCCTAGCGGCCCCTACGAGCAGTACTTC
TRBJ2-2 . TRBD2 TRBV5-1 CASSLAVAGGPGELFF TGCGCCAGCAGCTTGGCGGTAGCGGGAGGGCCCGGGGAGCTGTTTTTT
TRBJ2-7 once . TRBV18 CASSPLQVHEQYF TGTGCCAGCTCACCGCTACAGGTCCACGAGCAGTACTTC
TRBJ2-1 . TRBD2 TRBV10-1 CASRIAGQRDEQFF TGCGCCAGCAGAATAGCGGGGCAGCGCGATGAGCAGTTCTTC
TRBJ2-7 . TRBD2 TRBV9 CASSEGTISYEQYF TGTGCCAGCAGCGAAGGGACTATTTCCTACGAGCAGTACTTC
TRBJ2-3 . TRBD2 TRBV7-2 CASSLAGGPADTQYF TGTGCCAGCAGCTTAGCGGGAGGGCCCGCAGATACGCAGTATTTT
TRBJ1-3 . . TRBV6-2/TRBV6-3 CASSYGGSSGNTIYF TGTGCCAGCAGTTATGGTGGTAGCTCTGGAAACACCATATATTTT
TRBJ2-2 . TRBD1 TRBV4-2 CASSQDLQGFGELFF TGTGCCAGCAGCCAGGACTTACAGGGGTTCGGGGAGCTGTTTTTT
TRBJ2-3 once . TRBV5-1 CASSTGPSTDTQYF TGCGCCAGCAGTACGGGCCCTAGCACAGATACGCAGTATTTT